This T cell receptor (beta chain) was sequenced for a study of cytomegalovirus exposure and HLA in healthy donors. Germline V CDR1 and CDR2: SGHRS, YFSETQ. Trimming removed 0 bases from V and 8 bases from J; junction bases left unmatched: 11. The CDR3 sequence is 17 residues long. A word on this clone: Its antigen is not identified.

PCR amplification relied on 60 Vbeta primers (plus 13 Jbeta primers). Profiled with immunoSEQ multiplex PCR; TCRdb holds only in-frame clones, not every one. The sample shows some 150,000 clones, about three quarters of them seen only once. Study-wide points: Later work associated roughly 15,000 TCR beta sequences with HLA alleles at 0.05 false discovery rate. Many donors shared some public TCRs, even though most TCR sequences were rare. There were a few CMV-associated chains whose specificity for CMV antigens was confirmed in vitro.

The sequence was collected from a female donor in good health and CMV-seropositive. The V call is TRBV5-1, the J call TRBJ2-1; 10 nucleotides align to TRBD2. Sequencing was done on a sample of PBMCs. This chain's CDR3 is CASSLEGLAGVGDEQFF. CDR3 nucleotide sequence: TGCGCCAGCAGCTTGGAAGGGCTAGCGGGAGTTGGCGATGAGCAGTTCTTC.